The 9 T cell receptor beta chains below come from one sample, sequenced in a study of T cell changes during pregnancy in multiple sclerosis. TCRdb's table, derived via immunoSEQ multiplex PCR, lists solely in-frame clones and lacks some. The table has over 70,000 clones, about 93% seen once. The sample was peripheral blood, taken in the third trimester of pregnancy. Source of these receptors: a female donor with multiple sclerosis, enrolled in a pregnancy study.

The chain is built from TRBV28 and TRBJ2-3, with 10 bases that match TRBD2. Trimming removed 6 bases from V and 4 bases from J; junction bases left unmatched: 7. The V gene's germline CDR1 is MDHEN and CDR2 SYDVKM. The CDR3 covers 15 residues. The CDR3 sequence is CASSLAGVYADTQYF. The CDR3 nucleotides are TGTGCCAGCAGCCTAGCGGGAGTATATGCAGATACGCAGTATTTT.

The chain combines TRBV5-1 with TRBJ1-5; 11 nucleotides match TRBD1. J was trimmed by 6 bases and V by 3 bases; bases with no gene match: 8. Germline V CDR1 and CDR2: SGHRS, YFSETQ. There are 16 residues in the CDR3. The CDR3 DNA reads as TGCGCCAGCAGCTCACTCCCGGGACAGGGGGTTCAGCCCCAGCATTTT. The encoded protein is CASSSLPGQGVQPQHF.

The chain has TRBV28 and TRBJ2-5; possible D gene TRBD1, 5 bases. Trimming shortened V by 4 bases and J by 3 bases, and 18 bases separated the two germline ends. The CDR3 loop spans 16 amino acids. Germline assignment: CDR1 MDHEN and CDR2 SYDVKM. CDR3 nucleotides: TGTGCCAGCAGTTCACCGTCCCTCCTCAGGGAAGAGACCCAGTACTTC. Translated, it gives CASSSPSLLREETQYF.

The chain carries TRBV6-6 and TRBJ1-5, with D possibly being TRBD1 (6 bases). Germline V gives CDR1 MNHNY, CDR2 SVGAGI (reference sequence). CDR3 length equals 13 residues. Trimming shortened V by 4 bases and J by 7 bases, and 11 bases separated the two germline ends. The CDR3 DNA is TGTGCCAGCAGTTCCGGGACAAAACAGCCCCAGCATTTT. This sequence encodes CASSSGTKQPQHF.

V and J are TRBV5-6 and TRBJ2-6, with D possibly being TRBD1 (6 bases). Germline V gene sequence: CDR1 SGHDT, CDR2 YYEEEE. This CDR3 contains 19 residues. Trimming shortened V by 3 bases and J by 0 bases, and 19 bases separated the two germline ends. The CDR3 here is CASSWTGGAPLSGANVLTF. CDR3 DNA sequence: TGTGCCAGCAGCTGGACTGGGGGCGCTCCCCTCTCTGGGGCCAACGTCCTGACTTTC.

The chain joins TRBV27 to TRBJ1-2; D unresolved. There are 14 residues in the CDR3. The V gene lost 0 bases and the J gene lost 5 bases, with 10 bases spanning the gap. The germline CDR1 and CDR2 sequences are MNHEY and SMNVEV (reference sequence). The chain's CDR3 is CASSLSPEPYGYTF. In DNA form, the CDR3 reads TGTGCCAGCAGTTTATCACCGGAGCCATATGGCTACACCTTC.

CDR3 nucleotides: TGTGCCAGCAGTAGTCCGCAGGGGGAAACCTACTACGAGCAGTACTTC. Translated: CASSSPQGETYYEQYF. The chain couples TRBV27 to TRBJ2-7; 7 bases are a match to TRBD1. The V gene's germline CDR1 is MNHEY and CDR2 SMNVEV (reference sequence). CDR3 length equals 16 residues. The V segment lost 5 bases and the J segment 3 bases; nucleotides outside the gene matches: 13.

The chain has TRBV7-9 and TRBJ1-4; weak D call: TRBD1 (6 bases). With 1 base removed from V and 0 bases from J, the gap between germline ends came to 12 bases. CDR3 length: 17 amino acids. The germline CDR1 and CDR2 sequences are SEHNR and FQNEAQ (reference sequence). DNA for the CDR3: TGTGCCAGCAGCTTAGGGGACACTCTAGCAACTAATGAAAAACTGTTTTTT. Translation: CASSLGDTLATNEKLFF.

V and J are TRBV25-1 and TRBJ2-7; tentatively, D is TRBD2 (5 bases). Germline loops: CDR1 MGHDK, CDR2 SYGVNS. The CDR3 loop spans 12 amino acids. V was cut by 7 bases and J by 4 bases, with 11 bases left in between. The CDR3 nucleotides read TGTGCCAGCACCAGTCCGGGGTACGAGCAGTACTTC. It specifies CASTSPGYEQYF.